The 19 T cell receptor beta chains below were found in one sample sequenced in a study of beta chain features in type 1 diabetes. The authors reverse transcribed all of the isolated RNA, so sequencing captured expressed TCRB transcripts. The table came from immunoSEQ multiplex PCR; TCRdb's copy has only in-frame clones and leaves some out. The repertoire consists of over 150,000 clones, with approximately 13% occurring once and the leading ten covering approximately 0.64%. Material: central memory CD4+ T cells from blood. Source of these receptors: a woman younger than 30 in good health.

This chain links TRBV11-3 with TRBJ2-2; unclear D gene. CDR1 and CDR2 (germline): SGHNT, YENEEA. The CDR3 is made up of 13 amino acids. The V gene lost 3 bases and the J gene lost 4 bases, with 6 bases spanning the gap. DNA of the CDR3: TGTGCCAGCAGCTTGCGGAGCACCGGGGAGCTGTTTTTT. This translates into CASSLRSTGELFF.

The chain recombines TRBV30 with TRBJ2-1, with 9 bases identical to TRBD2. Germline loops: CDR1 GTSNPN, CDR2 SVGIG (reference sequence). V lost 2 bases and J lost 5; bases outside the gene matches: 7. There are 15 residues in the CDR3. The CDR3 DNA reads TGTGCCTGGAGTCCCGGACTAGCGCAGAACAATGAGCAGTTCTTC. This gives the protein CAWSPGLAQNNEQFF.

The chain employs TRBV7-8 and TRBJ2-1, with D possibly TRBD1 on 6 matching bases. This CDR3 is 11 amino acids long. V lost 6 bases and J lost 12, with 12 bases in between. Germline V gives CDR1 SGHVS, CDR2 FQNEAQ. CDR3 protein: CASSHGQLQFF. The CDR3 nucleotides are TGTGCCAGCAGTCACGGACAGCTGCAGTTCTTC.

The chain employs TRBV27 and TRBJ2-2; D not certain. With 0 bases removed from V and 5 bases from J, the gap between germline ends came to 10 bases. The CDR3 has 15 residues. CDR1 is MNHEY, CDR2 SMNVEV, per germline (reference sequence). CDR3 nucleotide sequence: TGTGCCAGCAGTTTATCGACTCTGCGTACCGGGGAGCTGTTTTTT. Translated: CASSLSTLRTGELFF.

This clone has a handful of counts. This sequence joins TRBV6-5 and TRBJ1-5; no clear D gene. The CDR3 is 14 residues long. V dropped 2 bases and J dropped 3 bases, with 8 bases sitting between them. In germline, CDR1 is MNHEY, CDR2 SVGAGI. The CDR3 sequence: CASSYGRFNQPQHF. The CDR3 coding sequence is TGTGCCAGCAGTTACGGCAGATTCAATCAGCCCCAGCATTTT.

The V gene is TRBV4-2, the J gene TRBJ2-7; 7 bases agree with TRBD2. CDR3 size: 17 residues. Looked up from germline, CDR1 is LGHNA and CDR2 is YNFKEQ. J gave up 0 bases and V 3 bases, and 11 bases lay outside the gene matches. The CDR3 sequence is CASSQGIAGIYSYEQYF. CDR3 sequence (DNA): TGTGCCAGCAGCCAGGGAATAGCGGGCATCTACTCCTACGAGCAGTACTTC.

The chain uses TRBV10-3 and TRBJ2-1, with 10 positions matching TRBD2. CDR3 size: 15 residues. The trim removed 7 bases at V and 5 bases at J, leaving 8 bases unmatched. Germline V gives CDR1 ENHRY, CDR2 SYGVKD. The CDR3 here is CAINGAGGEHNEQFF. The CDR3 DNA reads TGTGCCATCAATGGAGCGGGAGGGGAACACAATGAGCAGTTCTTC.

This clone was observed a single time. The chain uses TRBV2 and TRBJ1-1; D uncertain. The germline V gene encodes CDR1 SNHLY and CDR2 FYNNEI. Trimming pared 5 bases from V and 0 bases from J, leaving 10 bases between. This CDR3 spans 14 amino acids. The CDR3 spells CASSLGGVNTEAFF. CDR3 coding DNA: TGTGCCAGCAGTCTAGGAGGCGTGAACACTGAAGCTTTCTTT.

The DNA of the CDR3 is TGTGCCAGTAGTCAACTCACTCATACGCAGTATTTT. Translating gives CASSQLTHTQYF. This rearrangement joins TRBV19 to TRBJ2-3; no reliable D call. Germline V lookup: CDR1 LNHDA, CDR2 SQIVND (reference sequence). The CDR3 spans 12 residues. The V end lost 5 bases, the J end lost 7 bases, and 10 bases lay between the germline ends.

This clone turned up a few times. DNA of the CDR3: TGCGCCAGCAGCCAAGGGACGCGGGAGAGGGAAAAACTGTTTTTT. Translation: CASSQGTREREKLFF. This rearrangement joins TRBV4-1 to TRBJ1-4; D is ambiguous. The CDR3 runs to 15 residues. Trimming cost V 1 base and J 8 bases, with 14 bases left between them. Per germline, CDR1 MGHRA and CDR2 YSYEKL.

The V gene is TRBV6-5, the J gene TRBJ2-7, with 11 bases lining up with TRBD1. The CDR3 totals 14 residues. J lost 3 bases, V lost 7 bases, and 5 bases had no gene match. Germline-derived CDR1 and CDR2 are MNHEY and SVGAGI. CDR3 nucleotide sequence: TGTGCCAGCAAACCGGGACAGGGGGTCTACGAGCAGTACTTC. Translation: CASKPGQGVYEQYF.

A few counts support this clone. The chain uses TRBV7-9 and TRBJ2-3, with D perhaps TRBD2 (6 bases). Germline CDR1 reads SEHNR; CDR2 reads FQNEAQ (reference sequence). The length of the CDR3 is 16 residues. The germline V and J ends were trimmed by 5 bases and 5 bases, with 20 bases remaining between them. This CDR3 is CASSPLAKLSGDTQYF. CDR3 in DNA: TGTGCCAGCAGCCCTCTAGCGAAACTATCCGGAGATACGCAGTATTTT.

In this sample, this clone turned up a few times. The chain recombines TRBV9 with TRBJ1-6; maybe TRBD1 (5 bases). The germline CDR1 and CDR2 sequences are SGDLS and YYNGEE. V was trimmed by 3 bases and J by 4 bases, leaving 14 bases between them. The length of the CDR3 is 16 residues. CDR3 region: CASSDRWQGYNSPLHF. DNA of the CDR3: TGTGCCAGCAGCGACAGGTGGCAGGGATATAATTCACCCCTCCACTTT. The complete variable domain, with remaining parts taken from reference TRBV9 and TRBJ1-6, reads DSGVTQTPKHLITATGQRVTLRCSPRSGDLSVYWYQQSLDQGLQFLIQYYNGEERAKGNILERFSAQQFPDLHSELNLSSLELGDSALYFCASSDRWQGYNSPLHFGNGTRLTVT.

The sample holds a few counts of this clone. The rearrangement uses TRBV29-1 and TRBJ2-5; tentatively, D is TRBD1 (6 bases). Germline V lookup: CDR1 SQVTM, CDR2 ANQGSEA. The CDR3 is made up of 12 amino acids. Trimming pared 1 base from V and 7 bases from J, leaving 10 bases between. The CDR3 reads CSVEGQVGTQYF. CDR3 in DNA: TGCAGCGTTGAAGGACAGGTGGGGACCCAGTACTTC.

V gene TRBV14 combines with J gene TRBJ2-4; D call uncertain. The CDR3 is 16 amino acids. Germline V gene sequence: CDR1 SGHDN, CDR2 FVKESK. V was cut by 0 bases and J by 0 bases, with 9 bases left in between. This CDR3 is CASSQDRLLAKNIQYF. CDR3 nucleotide sequence: TGTGCCAGCAGCCAAGACAGGCTGCTAGCCAAAAACATTCAGTACTTC.

This clone showed up just a few times. V is TRBV9 and J is TRBJ2-1, with 12 bases identical to TRBD2. Losses at the gene ends were 1 base for V and 4 bases for J; bases not matched to a gene: 3. Germline CDR1 and CDR2: SGDLS and YYNGEE. This CDR3 has 16 residues. CDR3 amino acids: CASSVTGTSGYNEQFF. CDR3 in DNA: TGTGCCAGCAGCGTAACAGGGACTAGCGGGTACAATGAGCAGTTCTTC.

There are a few counts of this clone. This chain connects TRBV6-1 to TRBJ1-2; 9 bases match TRBD1. V lost 1 base and J lost 7; bases outside the gene matches: 13. This CDR3 comprises 17 residues. Looked up from germline, CDR1 is MNHNS and CDR2 is SASEGT. CDR3 sequence reads: CASSEVFTGGAHGGYTF. The CDR3, as DNA: TGTGCCAGCAGTGAAGTTTTTACAGGGGGCGCCCATGGTGGCTACACCTTC.

This clone was observed a handful of times. The V and J genes are TRBV29-1 and TRBJ2-7; D unclear. With 1 base removed from V and 1 base from J, the gap between germline ends came to 8 bases. This CDR3 has 13 amino acids. Germline V gives CDR1 SQVTM, CDR2 ANQGSEA. Written as DNA, the CDR3 is TGCAGCGTTGAAGCGCCGCAGTCCTACGAGCAGTACTTC. It codes for CSVEAPQSYEQYF.

The rearrangement uses TRBV15 and TRBJ1-5; D is uncertain. Germline V gives CDR1 LNHNV, CDR2 YYDKDF (reference sequence). V shed 1 base and J shed 6 bases, with 7 bases lying between them. The CDR3 has 13 amino acids. This CDR3 is CATSRVNGQPQHF. The CDR3, as DNA: TGTGCCACCAGCAGAGTAAACGGTCAGCCCCAGCATTTT. Combining the CDR3 with reference TRBV15 and TRBJ1-5 gives the whole variable domain DAMVIQNPRYQVTQFGKPVTLSCSQTLNHNVMYWYQQKSSQAPKLLFHYYDKDFNNEADTPDNFQSRRPNTSFCFLDIRSPGLGDTAMYLCATSRVNGQPQHFGDGTRLSIL.